The 9 T cell receptor beta chains given below trace back to one sample, sequenced in a study of T-cell reconstitution after alpha-beta-depleted transplantation in children. This sample's TCRbeta library carried unique molecular identifier barcodes. TCRdb used MiXCR to reprocess the PCR reads, holding one entry per CDR3 protein. The sample includes 90,000 to 130,000 distinct CDR3 sequences, around 6.4% seen only once; the top ten take roughly 24%. Sequencing was performed on PBMCs, mostly from graft donor cells, taken 360 days after TCRalphabeta/CD19-depleted stem cell transplant. The receptors were sampled from a male patient under 10 years old who had a stem cell transplant for acute lymphoblastic leukemia, so the T cells may come from the graft donor.

This clonotype was found a few times. The chain has TRBV20-1 and TRBJ1-6; TRBD1 might be the D (5 bases). CDR1 DFQATT and CDR2 SNEGSKA come from the germline V gene (reference sequence). This CDR3 comprises 11 residues. Trimming pared 3 bases from V and 11 bases from J, leaving 8 bases between. The CDR3 DNA reads as TGCAGTGCTAGGGGGGGTACACCCCTCCACTTT. This gives the protein CSARGGTPLHF.

This clonotype was seen many times. The genes are TRBV28 and TRBJ1-2; D is unresolved. The CDR3 sequence is 12 residues long. The germline gives CDR1 MDHEN, CDR2 SYDVKM. The germline V and J ends were trimmed by 3 bases and 6 bases, with 8 bases remaining between them. CDR3 nucleotide sequence: TGTGCCAGCAGTTTCGGATCTCATGGCTACACCTTC. It codes for CASSFGSHGYTF.

The table lists this clonotype with a few counts. V usage is TRBV20-1 and J usage is TRBJ2-7; D possibly matches TRBD1 or TRBD2 (5 bases each). From germline, CDR1 is DFQATT and CDR2 SNEGSKA (reference sequence). The length of the CDR3 is 15 residues. Trimming took off 4 bases at V and 2 bases at J, with 18 bases between the two ends. The CDR3 region has the DNA TGCAGTGCTACACGGCCGGGACCGGCCCCCTACGAGCAGTACTTC. It codes for CSATRPGPAPYEQYF.

The sample holds many counts of this clonotype. The V gene is TRBV5-1, the J gene TRBJ2-1; 10 bases are shared with TRBD2. The V and J ends lost 1 base and 0 bases, in that order; junction bases with no gene match: 7. From germline, CDR1 is SGHRS and CDR2 YFSETQ. This CDR3 comprises 18 residues. Here the CDR3 DNA reads TGCGCCAGCAGCTTGAAACAGCGGGAGGGCCTCTCCTACAATGAGCAGTTCTTC. It specifies CASSLKQREGLSYNEQFF.

This clonotype turned up a few times. The V and J genes are TRBV6-1 and TRBJ2-7; D is possibly TRBD1 (6 bases). V lost 6 bases to trimming and J lost 1 base, with 16 bases between them. CDR1 and CDR2 from the germline V gene are MNHNS and SASEGT. This CDR3 is 15 amino acids long. CDR3 protein: CASSQTSTGSYEQYF. CDR3 nucleotides: TGTGCCAGCAGCCAAACATCAACAGGGTCCTACGAGCAGTACTTC.

This clonotype was recorded at least ten times. The J gene is TRBJ1-3, the V gene TRBV4-2; D is ambiguous. Germline CDR1 LGHNA, CDR2 YNFKEQ. V lost 1 base and J lost 0, with 7 bases in between. CDR3 length: 15 amino acids. The CDR3 coding sequence is TGTGCCAGCAGCCAAGTAGCCCTCTCTGGAAACACCATATATTTT. Protein: CASSQVALSGNTIYF.

A few counts support this clonotype. The rearrangement links TRBV9 to TRBJ1-2; TRBD1 might be the D (5 bases). The CDR3 sequence is 16 residues long. Germline lookup yields CDR1 SGDLS and CDR2 YYNGEE. Trimming took off 4 bases at V and 2 bases at J, with 18 bases between the two ends. CDR3 residues: CASSPPGGGRNYGYTF. CDR3 coding DNA: TGTGCCAGCAGCCCCCCCGGCGGGGGGAGAAACTATGGCTACACCTTC.

This chain connects TRBV9 to TRBJ2-2, with D perhaps given as TRBD1 or TRBD2 (6 bases each). This CDR3 is built from 16 residues. Trimming shortened V by 1 base and J by 5 bases, and 15 bases separated the two germline ends. From germline, CDR1 is SGDLS and CDR2 YYNGEE. CDR3 region: CASSVSGGPATGELFF. CDR3 in DNA: TGTGCCAGCAGCGTATCTGGGGGGCCGGCGACCGGGGAGCTGTTTTTT.

The chain couples TRBV7-9 to TRBJ2-3; 12 bases are shared with TRBD2. The germline V gene has CDR1 SEHNR and CDR2 FQNEAQ (reference sequence). The length of the CDR3 is 15 residues. V lost 5 bases, J lost 5 bases, and 5 bases stayed unmatched. CDR3 sequence: CASSALAGGQDTQYF. In DNA form, the CDR3 reads TGTGCCAGCAGCGCTCTAGCGGGGGGGCAAGATACGCAGTATTTT.